The source of this TCR beta chain is a study of graft-versus-host responses after intestinal transplantation. At the level of the study: Recipients underwent multivisceral, liver-intestinal, or isolated intestinal transplants. Recipients were all induced with anti-thymocyte globulin, then given tacrolimus and steroids for roughly 3 years.

Clones were read by immunoSEQ multiplex PCR, and TCRdb kept only the in-frame ones, dropping some. The data hold roughly 100,000 clones, with approximately 93% observed a single time. The V end lost 2 bases, the J end lost 6 bases, and 15 bases lay between the germline ends. CDR3 length equals 14 residues. The germline CDR1 and CDR2 sequences are SGDLS and YYNGEE. Study-wide results and limits: Levels of circulating GvH clones at their peak were associated with early post-transplant HvG declines.

With respect to this clone: The target antigen is unknown.

The chain employs TRBV9 and TRBJ2-7; tentatively, D is TRBD1 or TRBD2 (6 bases each). The receptor's source is a human donor who received an intestinal transplant. The sample in question was unstimulated CD8+ T cells sorted from spleen or lymph node cells, obtained before intestinal transplant. CDR3 loop: CASSVTGAGGEQYF. The CDR3 DNA is TGTGCCAGCAGCGTGACAGGCGCCGGGGGCGAGCAGTACTTC.